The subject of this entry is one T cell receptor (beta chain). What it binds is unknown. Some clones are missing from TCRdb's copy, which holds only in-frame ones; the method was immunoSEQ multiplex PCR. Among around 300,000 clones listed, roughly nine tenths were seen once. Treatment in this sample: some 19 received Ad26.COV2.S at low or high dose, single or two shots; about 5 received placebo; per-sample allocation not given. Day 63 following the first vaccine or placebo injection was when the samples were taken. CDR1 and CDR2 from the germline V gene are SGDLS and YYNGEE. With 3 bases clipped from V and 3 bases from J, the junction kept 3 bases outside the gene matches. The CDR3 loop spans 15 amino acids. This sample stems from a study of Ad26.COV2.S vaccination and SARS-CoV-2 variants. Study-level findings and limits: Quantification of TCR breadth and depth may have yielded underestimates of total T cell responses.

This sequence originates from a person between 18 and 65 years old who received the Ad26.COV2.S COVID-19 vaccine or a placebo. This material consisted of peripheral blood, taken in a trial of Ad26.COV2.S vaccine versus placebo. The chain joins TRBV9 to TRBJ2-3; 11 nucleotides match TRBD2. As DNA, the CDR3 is TGTGCCAGCAGCGCCCGACTAGCGGGGACAGATACGCAGTATTTT. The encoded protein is CASSARLAGTDTQYF. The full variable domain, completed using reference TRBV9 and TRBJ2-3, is DSGVTQTPKHLITATGQRVTLRCSPRSGDLSVYWYQQSLDQGLQFLIQYYNGEERAKGNILERFSAQQFPDLHSELNLSSLELGDSALYFCASSARLAGTDTQYFGPGTRLTVL.